These T cell receptor beta chains were read from a single sample in a study of PD-1 blockade in classical Hodgkin lymphoma. The method was immunoSEQ multiplex PCR; TCRdb's version includes in-frame clones alone and lacks a portion of them. The table includes fewer than 40,000 clones, roughly 94% detected once. Input material: peripheral blood mononuclear cells (PBMCs). The source of these receptors is a human donor with classical Hodgkin lymphoma. The CDR3 runs from the conserved cysteine through the conserved F or W. The D gene is left open where the match is weak. Clone size appears in some rows only: once, few, many, or a class for an expanded clone.

CDR3 DNA: TGTGCCAGTAGTTGGTGGTACAGTATCGCTCAGCCCCAGCATTTT
CDR3 protein: CASSWWYSIAQPQHF
CDR3 length: 15
V gene: TRBV19
clone size: -
J gene: TRBJ1-5
D gene: -

CDR3 DNA: TGTGCCAGCACTCTAGGTGGTGTACGCTCCTACGAGCAGTACTTC
CDR3 protein: CASTLGGVRSYEQYF
CDR3 length: 15
V gene: TRBV6-1
clone size: -
J gene: TRBJ2-7
D gene: -

CDR3 DNA: TGTGCCAGCAGTGATTACGACAGGGGGCAAGATGGCTACACCTTC
CDR3 protein: CASSDYDRGQDGYTF
CDR3 length: 15
V gene: TRBV2
clone size: -
J gene: TRBJ1-2
D gene: TRBD1

CDR3 DNA: TGTGCCAGCAGTCCCCGGGACGCCTTCCAAGAGACCCAGTACTTC
CDR3 protein: CASSPRDAFQETQYF
CDR3 length: 15
V gene: TRBV6-5
clone size: few
J gene: TRBJ2-5
D gene: -

CDR3 DNA: TGTGCCAGCAAAAGGACAGGGGGAAGCTATAATTCACCCCTCCACTTT
CDR3 protein: CASKRTGGSYNSPLHF
CDR3 length: 16
V gene: TRBV27
clone size: -
J gene: TRBJ1-6
D gene: TRBD1

CDR3 DNA: TGTGCCAGCAGTGAATATGCTAGCGGGAGCTACGAGCAGTACTTC
CDR3 protein: CASSEYASGSYEQYF
CDR3 length: 15
V gene: TRBV6-1
clone size: -
J gene: TRBJ2-7
D gene: TRBD2

CDR3 DNA: TGCGCCAGCAGCCTAACAGGGGGCTGGGGTCAGCCCCAGCATTTT
CDR3 protein: CASSLTGGWGQPQHF
CDR3 length: 15
V gene: TRBV4-1
clone size: -
J gene: TRBJ1-5
D gene: TRBD1

CDR3 DNA: TGTGCCAGCAGCGCGGACAGGGGAGGCTACACCTTC
CDR3 protein: CASSADRGGYTF
CDR3 length: 12
V gene: TRBV2
clone size: -
J gene: TRBJ1-2
D gene: TRBD1

CDR3 DNA: TGTGCCAGCAGCTTAGTTTGGTTCGGGGAGCTGTTTTTT
CDR3 protein: CASSLVWFGELFF
CDR3 length: 13
V gene: TRBV7-9
clone size: once
J gene: TRBJ2-2
D gene: -

CDR3 DNA: TGCGCCAGCAGCCAAAGACAGGGGGCCCCTTACGAGCAGTACTTC
CDR3 protein: CASSQRQGAPYEQYF
CDR3 length: 15
V gene: TRBV4-1
clone size: -
J gene: TRBJ2-7
D gene: TRBD1

CDR3 DNA: TGTGCCAGTAGTCCGTTGGATAGACTCGGGAATGAGCAGTTCTTC
CDR3 protein: CASSPLDRLGNEQFF
CDR3 length: 15
V gene: TRBV19
clone size: -
J gene: TRBJ2-1
D gene: -

CDR3 DNA: TGTGCCAGCAGCAGGGGACAGGGGGCTGGCACTGAAGCTTTCTTT
CDR3 protein: CASSRGQGAGTEAFF
CDR3 length: 15
V gene: TRBV5-4
clone size: -
J gene: TRBJ1-1
D gene: TRBD1

CDR3 DNA: TGTGCCAGCAGCTCTTGGGACAGCTCTACCTTTAACTATGGCTACACCTTC
CDR3 protein: CASSSWDSSTFNYGYTF
CDR3 length: 17
V gene: TRBV28
clone size: -
J gene: TRBJ1-2
D gene: TRBD1

CDR3 DNA: TGTGCCAGCAGCGTGGGGGACAGGGGTGGGAATGAGCAGTTCTTC
CDR3 protein: CASSVGDRGGNEQFF
CDR3 length: 15
V gene: TRBV9
clone size: -
J gene: TRBJ2-1
D gene: TRBD1

CDR3 DNA: TGTGCCAGCAGCCCGGGACTAGCGAGGGCCGGGGAGCTGTTTTTT
CDR3 protein: CASSPGLARAGELFF
CDR3 length: 15
V gene: TRBV5-6
clone size: -
J gene: TRBJ2-2
D gene: TRBD2

CDR3 DNA: TGTGCCAGCAGCTTAGGGCAGAACACTGAAGCTTTCTTT
CDR3 protein: CASSLGQNTEAFF
CDR3 length: 13
V gene: TRBV7-9
clone size: -
J gene: TRBJ1-1
D gene: -

CDR3 DNA: TGTGCCACCAGCCCTACCTATGACAGGATCACCAATCAGCCCCCGCATTTT
CDR3 protein: CATSPTYDRITNQPPHF
CDR3 length: 17
V gene: TRBV15
clone size: -
J gene: TRBJ1-5
D gene: -

CDR3 DNA: TGTGCCAGCAGTGTGACAGTTAAGGACTATGGCTACACCTTC
CDR3 protein: CASSVTVKDYGYTF
CDR3 length: 14
V gene: TRBV2
clone size: -
J gene: TRBJ1-2
D gene: -

CDR3 DNA: TGTGCCAGCAGCTTACGGAAAGTGCTCAACAATGAGCAGTTCTTC
CDR3 protein: CASSLRKVLNNEQFF
CDR3 length: 15
V gene: TRBV7-2
clone size: -
J gene: TRBJ2-1
D gene: -

CDR3 DNA: TGTGCCAGTAGTATCCGAGGACAGAAGCAGTACTTC
CDR3 protein: CASSIRGQKQYF
CDR3 length: 12
V gene: TRBV19
clone size: -
J gene: TRBJ2-7
D gene: -

CDR3 DNA: TGTGCCAGCAGTTACCAGGACACAGATACGCAGTATTTT
CDR3 protein: CASSYQDTDTQYF
CDR3 length: 13
V gene: TRBV6-6
clone size: -
J gene: TRBJ2-3
D gene: -

CDR3 DNA: TGTGCCAGCAGCTCCGCGGGACAGGGCGACCTTAACTATGGCTACACCTTC
CDR3 protein: CASSSAGQGDLNYGYTF
CDR3 length: 17
V gene: TRBV11-2
clone size: -
J gene: TRBJ1-2
D gene: TRBD1

CDR3 DNA: TGTGCCAGCAGTTTGTGGGACAGCATCTACGAGCAGTACTTC
CDR3 protein: CASSLWDSIYEQYF
CDR3 length: 14
V gene: TRBV28
clone size: -
J gene: TRBJ2-7
D gene: TRBD1

CDR3 DNA: TGTGCCAGCTCACCACCGGGGTTTTCCTACGAGCAGTACTTC
CDR3 protein: CASSPPGFSYEQYF
CDR3 length: 14
V gene: TRBV18
clone size: -
J gene: TRBJ2-7
D gene: -

CDR3 DNA: TGTGCCAGTAGTATAGATGTGAATCAGCCCCAGCATTTT
CDR3 protein: CASSIDVNQPQHF
CDR3 length: 13
V gene: TRBV19
clone size: -
J gene: TRBJ1-5
D gene: -

CDR3 DNA: TGTGCCAGCAGCCTACGGGGGGGACAGGACATTTATAGCAATCAGCCCCAGCATTTT
CDR3 protein: CASSLRGGQDIYSNQPQHF
CDR3 length: 19
V gene: TRBV7-8
clone size: -
J gene: TRBJ1-5
D gene: TRBD1

CDR3 DNA: TGTGCCAGCAGACCGGGACAGGGGCACACTGAAGCTTTCTTT
CDR3 protein: CASRPGQGHTEAFF
CDR3 length: 14
V gene: TRBV27
clone size: -
J gene: TRBJ1-1
D gene: TRBD1

CDR3 DNA: TGTGCCAGCAGTTTCGGACTAGCGGGGGGGAGCACAGATACGCAGTATTTT
CDR3 protein: CASSFGLAGGSTDTQYF
CDR3 length: 17
V gene: TRBV7-2
clone size: -
J gene: TRBJ2-3
D gene: TRBD2

CDR3 DNA: TGCGCCAGCAGCCAGTATCGACAGGCAGGGGTTTCTTTTTCACCCCTCCACTTT
CDR3 protein: CASSQYRQAGVSFSPLHF
CDR3 length: 18
V gene: TRBV5-1
clone size: -
J gene: TRBJ1-6
D gene: -

CDR3 DNA: TGTGCAAGTCACGAGCGTTTATGGAGCGAGCAGTACTTC
CDR3 protein: CASHERLWSEQYF
CDR3 length: 13
V gene: TRBV12-2
clone size: -
J gene: TRBJ2-7
D gene: -

CDR3 DNA: TGTGCCAGTAGCACAGCTCCAGGACCCTACGAGCAGTACTTC
CDR3 protein: CASSTAPGPYEQYF
CDR3 length: 14
V gene: TRBV6-1
clone size: -
J gene: TRBJ2-7
D gene: -